The T cell receptor beta chain described here comes from a study of blood T cell repertoires in COVID-19. Study-level information: In each case, the material was cDNA or gDNA derived from T cells, B-cell-depleted T cells, or PBMCs.

After removal of 5 bases from V and 3 bases from J, the junction contained 3 bases not matched to a gene. The germline CDR1 and CDR2 sequences are SGHAT and FQNNGV. This CDR3 is built from 13 residues. Per the original data handling: Reference gene primers were amplified, and this amplification served to estimate nucleated cell counts. TCRdb keeps only in-frame clones here, not all; method: immunoSEQ multiplex PCR. That table furnishes V, J and clone size, whereas the DNA furnished D and trimming. The table has 100,000 to 150,000 clones, approximately 88% seen once. The sequence was collected from a man in his fifties with acute or convalescent COVID-19. The chain recombines TRBV11-2 with TRBJ1-2; TRBD1 agrees at 7 bases. Sequenced: peripheral blood. For the CDR3, the DNA is TGTGCCAGCAGCCGACAGGGTTACTATGGCTACACCTTC. It codes for CASSRQGYYGYTF.